The 24 T cell receptor beta chains below were found in one sample sequenced in a study of CD8 T cells in ankylosing spondylitis. TCRdb called the 5' RACE reads again in MiXCR, with one record for every CDR3 protein. The table records roughly 150,000 distinct CDR3 sequences, about a third of them present only once. The material sequenced was synovial fluid, either unsorted or a sorted T cell fraction (not recorded which). These receptors were collected from a male donor with ankylosing spondylitis.

The chain is built from TRBV6-4 and TRBJ2-1; weak D call: TRBD1 (5 bases). V was pared by 3 bases and J by 5 bases, with 11 bases between. The CDR3 sequence is 14 residues long. Germline V gene sequence: CDR1 MRHNA, CDR2 SNTAGT. CDR3 residues: CASSESTANNEQFF. Here the CDR3 DNA reads TGTGCCAGCAGTGAGTCGACAGCCAACAATGAGCAGTTCTTC.

By sample fraction, this clonotype is medium-sized. The V call is TRBV3-1, the J call TRBJ1-1; D uncertain. V was pared by 0 bases and J by 4 bases, with 9 bases between. CDR3 length: 14 amino acids. Germline-derived CDR1 and CDR2 are LGHDT and YNNKEL (reference sequence). CDR3 sequence: CASSQDGWGTEAFF. Written as DNA, the CDR3 is TGTGCCAGCAGCCAAGATGGGTGGGGCACTGAAGCTTTCTTT.

This clonotype was seen only a few times. The chain uses TRBV7-2 and TRBJ2-7; D is ambiguous. The CDR3 loop spans 11 amino acids. In germline, CDR1 is SGHTA, CDR2 FQGNSA. V was trimmed by 5 bases and J by 7 bases, leaving 9 bases between them. The CDR3 DNA reads TGTGCCAGCAGCCCCTCTAGTGAGCAGTACTTC. It translates to CASSPSSEQYF.

This clonotype was observed many times. The chain recombines TRBV12-3 or TRBV12-4 with TRBJ2-7; TRBD2 is a possible D gene (7 bases). V was pared by 3 bases and J by 6 bases, with 15 bases between. The CDR3 totals 14 residues. DNA for the CDR3: TGTGCCAGCAGTTTTGCGGGGGACACTTCCGAGCAGTACTTC. Translation gives CASSFAGDTSEQYF.

This chain links TRBV7-8 with TRBJ1-6, with D perhaps TRBD1 (6 bases). The CDR3 totals 14 residues. The germline V and J ends were trimmed by 5 bases and 10 bases, with 15 bases remaining between them. Per germline, CDR1 SGHVS and CDR2 FQNEAQ. Here the CDR3 reads CASSQAPGTSPLHF. CDR3 sequence (DNA): TGTGCCAGCAGCCAGGCACCCGGGACATCACCCCTCCACTTT.

V and J are TRBV6-5 and TRBJ2-5; 7 positions agree with TRBD2. V lost 9 bases and J lost 4; bases outside the gene matches: 5. Germline-derived CDR1 and CDR2 are MNHEY and SVGAGI. The CDR3 loop spans 12 amino acids. CDR3 protein: CASRDYSETQYF. The CDR3 DNA reads TGTGCCAGTAGGGACTATTCAGAGACCCAGTACTTC.

This clonotype was recorded a few times. The chain couples TRBV5-1 to TRBJ2-2; 8 bases agree with TRBD2. The CDR3 covers 17 residues. The germline V gene encodes CDR1 SGHRS and CDR2 YFSETQ. V lost 0 bases and J lost 4; bases outside the gene matches: 8. The CDR3 DNA is TGCGCCAGCAGCTTGGAGCGGGGGCTACCCGGCACCGGGGAGCTGTTTTTT. It codes for CASSLERGLPGTGELFF.

This clonotype has only a few counts. The genes are TRBV30 and TRBJ2-1; D uncertain. The V end lost 2 bases, the J end lost 9 bases, and 8 bases lay between the germline ends. The germline V gene has CDR1 GTSNPN and CDR2 SVGIG (reference sequence). The length of the CDR3 is 11 residues. The CDR3 nucleotides are TGTGCCTGGAGTAAGGGATTTGAGCAGTTCTTC. Translating gives CAWSKGFEQFF.

This clonotype was detected many times. This chain's CDR3 is CSVVWPLNTEAFF. In nucleotides, the CDR3 is TGCAGCGTTGTTTGGCCTCTGAACACTGAAGCTTTCTTT. The rearrangement uses TRBV29-1 and TRBJ1-1; D unclear. Trimming took off 4 bases at V and 0 bases at J, with 9 bases between the two ends. The CDR3 loop spans 13 amino acids. The germline V gene has CDR1 SQVTM and CDR2 ANQGSEA.

The V call is TRBV28, the J call TRBJ2-4; D gene uncertain. The germline CDR1 and CDR2 sequences are MDHEN and SYDVKM. The germline V and J ends were trimmed by 6 bases and 1 base, with 7 bases remaining between them. CDR3 length: 13 amino acids. The CDR3 nucleotides read TGTGCCAGCAGGGGAATGGCCAAAAACATTCAGTACTTC. Residues: CASRGMAKNIQYF.

This clonotype was detected only a few times. The chain combines TRBV11-3 with TRBJ2-3; D is possibly TRBD1 (5 bases). CDR1 is SGHNT, CDR2 YENEEA, per germline. Trimming removed 1 base from V and 2 bases from J, with 10 bases in between. The CDR3 length is 15 residues. The CDR3: CASSLGVGATDTQYF. The CDR3, as DNA: TGTGCCAGCAGCTTAGGTGTTGGGGCCACAGATACGCAGTATTTT.

This clonotype showed up just a few times. This rearrangement joins TRBV20-1 to TRBJ1-1, with D possibly matching TRBD1 (5 bases). Germline CDR1 DFQATT, CDR2 SNEGSKA (reference sequence). The CDR3 extends over 14 amino acids. V was clipped by 5 bases and J by 10 bases, with 23 bases between them. CDR3 bases: TGCAGTGCTGAAAGGCCGGACGGGGCGGGAGGAGCTTTCTTT. Its protein is CSAERPDGAGGAFF.

This clonotype was detected ten times or more. The chain links TRBV24-1 to TRBJ2-1; D may be TRBD2 (6 bases). Between the trimmed V and J ends, which lost 5 bases and 1 base, there was a span of 11 bases. CDR1 and CDR2 (germline): KGHDR, SFDVKD. The CDR3 spans 15 residues. The DNA for the CDR3 is TGTGCCACCAGTGGGTGGGAGGCGTCCTACAATGAGCAGTTCTTC. Translated, it gives CATSGWEASYNEQFF.

The chain joins TRBV2 to TRBJ1-2; weak D call: TRBD1 (6 bases). Germline V lookup: CDR1 SNHLY, CDR2 FYNNEI. This CDR3 spans 14 amino acids. Trimming removed 6 bases at V and 4 bases at J, with 15 bases between. CDR3 nucleotide sequence: TGTGCCAGCAGGGGCCAGGGCAGGGGCTATGGCTACACCTTC. It translates to CASRGQGRGYGYTF.

The rearrangement joins TRBV7-8 to TRBJ2-4, with D perhaps TRBD2 (8 bases). The CDR3 spans 15 residues. Germline V gene lookup returns CDR1 SGHVS and CDR2 FQNEAQ. The V and J ends lost 5 bases and 9 bases respectively, with 20 bases between them. The CDR3 DNA reads as TGTGCCAGCAGCACCCCCGGGAGGGGGCTCCCCATTCAGTACTTC. It specifies CASSTPGRGLPIQYF.

V and J are TRBV7-3 and TRBJ2-2; 15 bases are shared with TRBD2. This CDR3 region has 18 residues. J was trimmed by 7 bases and V by 5 bases; bases with no gene match: 11. CDR1 SGHTA and CDR2 FQGTGA come from the germline V gene. CDR3 in DNA: TGTGCCAGCAGCCTCCGCGGACTAGCGGGGGGGCCAGGCGGGGAGCTGTTTTTT. Translating it yields CASSLRGLAGGPGGELFF.

A word on this clonotype: A read error may be the cause here, since a much bigger clone is one base away. The chain joins TRBV12-3 or TRBV12-4 to TRBJ1-5, with a weak D call TRBD1 (6 bases). V was pared by 6 bases and J by 5 bases, with 11 bases between. The CDR3 sequence is 13 residues long. CDR3 residues: CASRYREDQPQHF. The CDR3 region has the DNA TGTGCCAGCAGATACAGGGAGGATCAGCCCCAGCATTTT.

The rearrangement joins TRBV4-1 to TRBJ1-5; D is unresolved. The CDR3 has 15 residues. CDR1 is MGHRA, CDR2 YSYEKL, per germline. V was shortened by 0 bases and J by 4 bases, with 10 bases between the two germline ends. The CDR3 coding sequence is TGCGCCAGCAGCCAAGATCCCGGTGGGAATCAGCCCCAGCATTTT. Protein product: CASSQDPGGNQPQHF.

This clonotype appeared a few times. The rearrangement links TRBV6-2 or TRBV6-3 to TRBJ1-5; perhaps TRBD1 as D (5 bases). Trimming left V 7 bases short and J 2 bases short, with 15 bases between. The CDR3 is made up of 15 amino acids. Germline V gene data show CDR1 as MNHEY and CDR2 as SVGEGT. CDR3 nucleotides: TGTGCCAGCACCGACAGCGGTACGCGCAATCAGCCCCAGCATTTT. Translating it yields CASTDSGTRNQPQHF.

The chain uses TRBV4-2 and TRBJ2-5, with D hard to call. The CDR3 sequence is 15 residues long. CDR1 is LGHNA, CDR2 YNFKEQ, per germline. Trimming left V 1 base short and J 2 bases short, with 11 bases between. CDR3 loop: CASSQVAARQETQYF. DNA for the CDR3: TGTGCCAGCAGCCAAGTGGCGGCCCGACAAGAGACCCAGTACTTC.

This clonotype was counted a few times. J is TRBJ2-2 and V is TRBV11-2; D may be TRBD1 (6 bases). V was pared by 1 base and J by 3 bases, with 12 bases between. The CDR3 consists of 16 residues. The V gene's germline CDR1 is SGHAT and CDR2 FQNNGV. CDR3: CASSLGVGGDTGELFF. The CDR3 DNA is TGTGCCAGCAGCTTAGGGGTTGGGGGCGACACCGGGGAGCTGTTTTTT. Variable domain in full (rest from reference TRBV11-2 and TRBJ2-2): EAGVAQSPRYKIIEKRQSVAFWCNPISGHATLYWYQQILGQGPKLLIQFQNNGVVDDSQLPKDRFSAERLKGVDSTLKIQPAKLEDSAVYLCASSLGVGGDTGELFFGEGSRLTVL.

The CDR3 spells CASSLLGPSTDTQYF. Here the CDR3 DNA reads TGCGCCAGCAGCTTGTTAGGGCCTAGCACAGATACGCAGTATTTT. This chain joins TRBV5-1 and TRBJ2-3; D gene uncertain. Germline lookup yields CDR1 SGHRS and CDR2 YFSETQ. This CDR3 is built from 15 residues. With 1 base removed from V and 0 bases from J, the gap between germline ends came to 9 bases.

The chain has TRBV20-1 and TRBJ2-1; TRBD2 matches 7 bases. J lost 2 bases, V lost 3 bases, and 7 bases had no gene match. The CDR3 is 15 residues long. Germline lookup yields CDR1 DFQATT and CDR2 SNEGSKA (reference sequence). The CDR3 sequence: CSARDQGTTYNEQFF. The CDR3 bases are TGCAGTGCTAGGGATCAAGGGACTACCTACAATGAGCAGTTCTTC.

This chain's CDR3 is CSARGHHDEQYF. CDR3 nucleotide sequence: TGCAGTGCTAGAGGGCACCACGACGAGCAGTACTTC. The chain recombines TRBV20-1 with TRBJ2-7, with D unresolved. There are 12 residues in the CDR3. V lost 1 base to trimming and J lost 5 bases, with 9 bases between them. The germline gives CDR1 DFQATT, CDR2 SNEGSKA (reference sequence).